This T cell receptor (beta chain) originates from a study of response to subunit inactivated influenza vaccine. Study-level points and caveats: With each seasonal influenza vaccination, the authors suggested, few new T cells are recruited.

This clonotype was counted only a few times. What it recognizes is unknown. The germline CDR1 and CDR2 sequences are SGHRS and YFSETQ. Germline trimming cut 4 bases from V and 4 bases from J; bases unmatched to any gene: 8. The CDR3 is 15 amino acids. TCRdb redid the calling of the RT-PCR reads with MiXCR, one entry per CDR3 protein. The sample lists a few hundred thousand distinct CDR3 sequences, 22% occurring once. The sample in question was PBMCs from blood, obtained about 20 months after vaccination. This chain joins TRBV5-1 and TRBJ1-1; 9 bases match TRBD1. The clonotype comes from a man aged 50 to 69 who received an inactivated influenza vaccine. The CDR3 loop reads CASSPRQGEGTEAFF. The CDR3 DNA reads as TGCGCCAGCAGCCCCCGACAGGGGGAGGGCACTGAAGCTTTCTTT.